This is a list of T cell receptor beta chains from one sample in a study of T-cell reconstitution after alpha-beta-depleted transplantation in children. TCRdb re-called the PCR reads with MiXCR, one entry per CDR3 protein. Here the sample spans about 580,000 distinct CDR3 sequences, approximately 30% being singletons. This material consisted of PBMCs, taken before TCRalphabeta/CD19-depleted stem cell transplant. The receptors stem from a boy under three years old with Wiskott-Aldrich syndrome, due to receive a stem cell transplant. The CDR3 runs from the conserved cysteine through the conserved F or W. D genes are given only for firm matches. Clone size is shown for a subset of rows, as once, few, many or a class of expanded clone.

>14|TRBD1|TRBJ1-4|TRBV28|few
TGTGCCAGCAGTCCAGGGGGCGCAGGGGAAAAACTGTTTTTT
CASSPGGAGEKLFF
>13|TRBD1|TRBJ2-7|TRBV12-3/TRBV12-4|few
TGTGCCAGCAGGCGGGGACAGGTCTACGAGCAGTACTTC
CASRRGQVYEQYF
>14|TRBD2|TRBJ2-7|TRBV20-1|NA
TGCAGTGCTAGACCCAGCGGGGGAGGGAACGAGCAGTACTTC
CSARPSGGGNEQYF
>15|NA|TRBJ2-3|TRBV7-9|NA
TGTGCCAGCAGCAGGCTGCAGGGATTGAAGAATACGCAGTATTTT
CASSRLQGLKNTQYF
>10|NA|TRBJ2-1|TRBV12-3/TRBV12-4|few
TGTGCCAGCGCAGGCCCTGAGCAGTTCTTC
CASAGPEQFF
>17|NA|TRBJ2-1|TRBV7-3|NA
TGTGCCAGCAGCAAAAGGGCAACGGGAGAGGCGGGTAATGAGCAGTTCTTC
CASSKRATGEAGNEQFF
>13|NA|TRBJ2-2|TRBV12-3/TRBV12-4|few
TGTGCCAGCAGTCGTATGAACACCGGGGAGCTGTTTTTT
CASSRMNTGELFF
>13|NA|TRBJ2-7|TRBV2|NA
TGTGCCAGCAGTGAAAACAGGGTCTACGAGCAGTACTTC
CASSENRVYEQYF
>13|NA|TRBJ2-7|TRBV5-6|once
TGTGCCAGCCTCGCCGCCTGGGCCCACGAGCAGTACTTC
CASLAAWAHEQYF
>12|NA|TRBJ2-7|TRBV6-2/TRBV6-3|few
TGTGCCAGCAGTCATACTAGCTACGAGCAGTACTTC
CASSHTSYEQYF
>16|NA|TRBJ2-1|TRBV7-6|NA
TGTGCCAGCAGCCCGCAGACACCGCTCTCCTACAATGAGCAGTTCTTC
CASSPQTPLSYNEQFF
>14|TRBD2|TRBJ2-1|TRBV6-5|few
TGTGCCAGCAGTTACCTAGCGGGAGATGCTGAGCAGTTCTTC
CASSYLAGDAEQFF
>18|TRBD2|TRBJ2-5|TRBV10-3|few
TGTGCCATCAGTGAGTCGATTAGGCTAGCGGGACCAGAAGAGACCCAGTACTTC
CAISESIRLAGPEETQYF
>14|NA|TRBJ2-4|TRBV20-1|few
TGCAGTGCTAGTCACGACCTAGCCAAAAACATTCAGTACTTC
CSASHDLAKNIQYF
>13|TRBD2|TRBJ2-7|TRBV3-1|few
TGTGCCAGCAGCCAACTAGCGGGAGTCGAGCAGTACTTC
CASSQLAGVEQYF
>12|TRBD2|TRBJ2-1|TRBV20-1|NA
TGCAGTGCTACAGCGGGAGCCAGGGAGCAGTTCTTC
CSATAGAREQFF
>14|NA|TRBJ1-2|TRBV28|few
TGTGCCAGCAGTTTTTCTTTCGAGTTGTATGGCTACACCTTC
CASSFSFELYGYTF
>13|NA|TRBJ2-7|TRBV6-1|few
TGTGCCAGCAGTGAACAGCTCTCCTACGAGCAGTACTTC
CASSEQLSYEQYF
>16|NA|TRBJ2-5|TRBV11-2|few
TGTGCCAGCAGCTTTAGACCCCCGAAGGGACAAGAGACCCAGTACTTC
CASSFRPPKGQETQYF
>15|TRBD1|TRBJ2-2|TRBV12-3/TRBV12-4|few
TGTGCCAGCAGTTTTAGGACAGGGGGGTCCGGGGAGCTGTTTTTT
CASSFRTGGSGELFF
>16|NA|TRBJ1-6|TRBV20-1|NA
TGCAGTGCGACATCCTCTTCCCTCCTTGATAATTCACCCCTCCACTTT
CSATSSSLLDNSPLHF
>13|NA|TRBJ1-2|TRBV4-1|NA
TGCGCCAGCAGACCCGGGCCTAACTATGGCTACACCTTC
CASRPGPNYGYTF
>14|NA|TRBJ1-2|TRBV21-1|few
TGTGCCAGCAGCAAATATAACAGCCACGGAAACTACACCTTC
CASSKYNSHGNYTF
>14|TRBD1|TRBJ2-7|TRBV29-1|NA
TGCAGCGTGGTGACAGGGCGCTGGTCCTACGAGCAGTACTTC
CSVVTGRWSYEQYF
>14|TRBD2|TRBJ2-1|TRBV5-5|NA
TGTGCCAGCAGCAAACTAGCGGCTTGGGATGAGCAGTTCTTC
CASSKLAAWDEQFF
>16|NA|TRBJ2-3|TRBV5-1|NA
TGCGCCAGCAGCTTTCGTGGAGTCGCAGGAACAGATACGCAGTATTTT
CASSFRGVAGTDTQYF
>13|NA|TRBJ2-3|TRBV2|NA
TGTGCCAGCAGTAGAATGAACACAGATACGCAGTATTTT
CASSRMNTDTQYF
>16|NA|TRBJ1-2|TRBV4-1|few
TGCGCCAGCAGCCAAGAGTCGGGGGGCCAAAACTATGGCTACACCTTC
CASSQESGGQNYGYTF
>11|NA|TRBJ2-3|TRBV28|few
TGTGCCAGCAGTTGGGCAGATACGCAGTATTTT
CASSWADTQYF
>15|TRBD2|TRBJ2-3|TRBV20-1|NA
TGCAGTGCTAGTCCCGTGACTAGCGGGAGAAATACGCAGTATTTT
CSASPVTSGRNTQYF
>13|TRBD2|TRBJ2-7|TRBV7-9|few
TGTGCCAGCAGCTTGGCCGGGAGGAACGAGCAGTACTTC
CASSLAGRNEQYF
>15|TRBD2|TRBJ2-7|TRBV28|once
TGTGCCAGCAGTTCGTTTAGCGGGATCTCCTACGAGCAGTACTTC
CASSSFSGISYEQYF
>13|TRBD1|TRBJ2-7|TRBV20-1|few
TGCAGTGCTTCCGGGACAGTGTCCTACGAGCAGTACTTC
CSASGTVSYEQYF
>16|NA|TRBJ2-3|TRBV29-1|few
TGCAGCGTTGTTTTTACAGTCGGGGCACACACAGATACGCAGTATTTT
CSVVFTVGAHTDTQYF
>12|NA|TRBJ2-7|TRBV6-6|NA
TGTGCCAGCAGGATACAGGGAGGCGAGCAGTACTTC
CASRIQGGEQYF
>17|TRBD1|TRBJ2-3|TRBV4-1|few
TGCGCCAGCAGCCTTCGGGACAGGGGATGGAGCACAGATACGCAGTATTTT
CASSLRDRGWSTDTQYF
>15|NA|TRBJ1-1|TRBV27|few
TGTGCCAGCAGTTCGGCCCGACAGATGAACACTGAAGCTTTCTTT
CASSSARQMNTEAFF
>17|NA|TRBJ1-1|TRBV5-1|NA
TGCGCCAGCAGCTTACACAGGATACGTTCTGTGAACACTGAAGCTTTCTTT
CASSLHRIRSVNTEAFF
>14|NA|TRBJ2-7|TRBV30|once
TGTGCCTGGAAGGGGGGACAGAGCTCCTACGAGCAGTACTTC
CAWKGGQSSYEQYF
>13|NA|TRBJ2-1|TRBV20-1|NA
TGCAGTGCTAGTCAAGCGGCTTACAATGAGCAGTTCTTC
CSASQAAYNEQFF
>17|TRBD2|TRBJ2-1|TRBV5-1|NA
TGCGCCAGCAGCTTGGATGTTCGCGCGGGAGGGCTCCATGAGCAGTTCTTC
CASSLDVRAGGLHEQFF
>16|TRBD2|TRBJ2-1|TRBV24-1|NA
TGTGCCACCAGTGATTCCGTAGCGGGAGCCCACAATGAGCAGTTCTTC
CATSDSVAGAHNEQFF
>15|TRBD2|TRBJ2-1|TRBV24-1|NA
TGTGCCACCAGTGTCTCCCTAGCGGGAGGTGATGAGCAGTTCTTC
CATSVSLAGGDEQFF
>12|TRBD1|TRBJ2-3|TRBV7-2|NA
TGTGCCAGCAGCTTGGGACAGGGAACGCAGTATTTT
CASSLGQGTQYF
>13|NA|TRBJ2-5|TRBV7-6|few
TGTGCCAGCAGCTCCCTTCCCCAAGAGACCCAGTACTTC
CASSSLPQETQYF
>19|TRBD2|TRBJ2-3|TRBV9|NA
TGTGCCAGCAGCGTAGCTACCGGTGTGACGGGAGGGCGCACAGATACGCAGTATTTT
CASSVATGVTGGRTDTQYF
>14|NA|TRBJ1-5|TRBV5-1|few
TGCGCCAGCAGCTTGGCCCCAACAGGTCAGCCCCAGCATTTT
CASSLAPTGQPQHF
>11|TRBD1|TRBJ1-2|TRBV12-3/TRBV12-4|few
TGTGCCAGCAGGGACAGGGGCGGCTACACCTTC
CASRDRGGYTF
>14|TRBD1|TRBJ2-1|TRBV10-3|NA
TGTGCCTCCGCTTCCGGGACAGCATACAATGAGCAGTTCTTC
CASASGTAYNEQFF
>13|NA|TRBJ1-1|TRBV30|NA
TGTGCCTGGAGTCCACAGGGAGGATCTGAAGCTTTCTTT
CAWSPQGGSEAFF
>15|NA|TRBJ2-2|TRBV10-2|NA
TGCGCCAGCAGGTCAGGCCCACCGAACACCGGGGAGCTGTTTTTT
CASRSGPPNTGELFF
>16|NA|TRBJ2-1|TRBV9|NA
TGTGCCAGCAGCGTAGCGGGGACCTTCTCCTACAATGAGCAGTTCTTC
CASSVAGTFSYNEQFF
>17|NA|TRBJ2-3|TRBV24-1|NA
TGTGCCACCAGTGATGGAACAGGAGCACCTAACACAGATACGCAGTATTTT
CATSDGTGAPNTDTQYF
>14|TRBD1|TRBJ2-7|TRBV12-3/TRBV12-4|NA
TGTGCCAGCAGACGAGGACAGGGCTCCTACGAGCAGTACTTC
CASRRGQGSYEQYF
>13|NA|TRBJ1-1|TRBV3-1|NA
TGTGCCAGCAGCCAAGGGGCCGACACTGAAGCTTTCTTT
CASSQGADTEAFF
>15|TRBD2|TRBJ2-2|TRBV28|few
TGTGCCAGCAGCCTGACTAGCGGGCGGAGCGGGGAGCTGTTTTTT
CASSLTSGRSGELFF
>16|NA|TRBJ2-1|TRBV15|few
TGTGCCACCAGCTCCAGAGGTAAATCCTCCTACAATGAGCAGTTCTTC
CATSSRGKSSYNEQFF
>15|TRBD2|TRBJ2-5|TRBV12-3/TRBV12-4|NA
TGTGCCAGCAGGCCGGGACTAGCGGTTCAAGAGACCCAGTACTTC
CASRPGLAVQETQYF
>17|TRBD2|TRBJ2-5|TRBV12-3/TRBV12-4|NA
TGTGCCAGCAGCGGACTAGCGGGAGGGCCGTCCCAAGAGACCCAGTACTTC
CASSGLAGGPSQETQYF